This is a list of T cell receptor beta chains from one sample in a study of cytotoxic CD8 clonotypes in ibrutinib-treated CLL. Assay used: immunoSEQ multiplex PCR; TCRdb lists only in-frame clones, some missing. The table shows around 200,000 clones, with 75% to 85% occurring only once. This sample comprised PBMCs, obtained after 12 months of ibrutinib treatment. These receptors originate from a human donor with chronic lymphocytic leukemia. The CDR3 runs from the conserved cysteine through the conserved F or W. Fields, in order: CDR3 protein, CDR3 DNA, J gene, clone size, V gene, CDR3 length, D gene. A D gene is named only where the DNA matches it firmly. Only part of the rows carry a size: once, few, many, or a class if the clone is expanded.

CDR3: CASSPLAGMDYGYTF
DNA: TGTGCCAGCAGTCCCCTCGCGGGGATGGACTATGGCTACACCTTC
J: TRBJ1-2
size: NA
V: TRBV6-6
length: 15
D: NA

CDR3: CASSPMRGSNQYTGELFF
DNA: TGCGCCAGCAGTCCGATGCGCGGGTCGAACCAGTACACCGGGGAGCTGTTTTTT
J: TRBJ2-2
size: NA
V: TRBV10-1
length: 18
D: NA

CDR3: CASSRLPKNIQYF
DNA: TGTGCCAGCAGTCGATTGCCCAAAAACATTCAGTACTTC
J: TRBJ2-4
size: NA
V: TRBV9
length: 13
D: NA

CDR3: CASSVGGGGQPQHF
DNA: TGTGCCAGCAGCGTAGGAGGGGGCGGTCAGCCCCAGCATTTT
J: TRBJ1-5
size: NA
V: TRBV9
length: 14
D: TRBD1

CDR3: CASSYSGRPYEQYF
DNA: TGTGCCAGCAGTTATAGCGGGAGGCCCTACGAGCAGTACTTC
J: TRBJ2-7
size: NA
V: TRBV7-9
length: 14
D: TRBD2

CDR3: CATSRDGTGDSYEQYF
DNA: TGTGCCACCAGCAGGGATGGGACAGGGGACTCCTACGAGCAGTACTTC
J: TRBJ2-7
size: once
V: TRBV15
length: 16
D: TRBD1

CDR3: CASSEGALAGSETQYF
DNA: TGTGCCAGCAGTGAGGGTGCCCTAGCGGGTTCAGAGACCCAGTACTTC
J: TRBJ2-5
size: NA
V: TRBV6-1
length: 16
D: TRBD2

CDR3: CASSLSPGGQGEQYF
DNA: TGCGCCAGCAGCTTGTCGCCGGGGGGTCAGGGCGAGCAGTACTTC
J: TRBJ2-7
size: NA
V: TRBV5-1
length: 15
D: TRBD2

CDR3: CASRPGTPIYEQYF
DNA: TGTGCCAGCAGGCCCGGGACACCTATCTACGAGCAGTACTTC
J: TRBJ2-7
size: NA
V: TRBV27
length: 14
D: NA

CDR3: CASSPRNEQFF
DNA: TGTGCCAGCAGCCCCCGAAATGAGCAGTTCTTC
J: TRBJ2-1
size: few
V: TRBV7-9
length: 11
D: NA

CDR3: CASSVYNEQFF
DNA: TGTGCCAGCAGTGTGTACAATGAGCAGTTCTTC
J: TRBJ2-1
size: NA
V: TRBV2
length: 11
D: NA

CDR3: CASSPRALDTQYF
DNA: TGTGCCAGCTCACCACGGGCGCTCGATACGCAGTATTTT
J: TRBJ2-3
size: once
V: TRBV18
length: 13
D: NA

CDR3: CASRPLNGPYEQYF
DNA: TGTGCCAGCCGGCCCTTAAATGGCCCCTACGAGCAGTACTTC
J: TRBJ2-7
size: NA
V: TRBV7-6
length: 14
D: NA

CDR3: CAHQGAPGTGELFF
DNA: TGTGCCCACCAGGGGGCCCCAGGGACCGGGGAGCTGTTTTTT
J: TRBJ2-2
size: NA
V: TRBV30
length: 14
D: TRBD1

CDR3: CASGEQGLGEQYF
DNA: TGTGCCAGCGGGGAACAGGGGTTGGGCGAGCAGTACTTC
J: TRBJ2-7
size: NA
V: TRBV6-6
length: 13
D: TRBD1

CDR3: CASSLIQGALETQYF
DNA: TGTGCCAGCAGCTTGATACAGGGGGCGCTGGAGACCCAGTACTTC
J: TRBJ2-5
size: once
V: TRBV7-9
length: 15
D: TRBD1

CDR3: CASSLGQNYGYTF
DNA: TGCGCCAGCAGCCTGGGACAGAACTATGGCTACACCTTC
J: TRBJ1-2
size: NA
V: TRBV5-1
length: 13
D: TRBD1

CDR3: CATAGDVMNTQYF
DNA: TGTGCCACCGCGGGGGACGTTATGAATACGCAGTATTTT
J: TRBJ2-3
size: NA
V: TRBV15
length: 13
D: TRBD2

CDR3: CASSLGTYEQYF
DNA: TGCGCCAGCAGCTTGGGGACTTACGAGCAGTACTTC
J: TRBJ2-7
size: few
V: TRBV5-1
length: 12
D: NA

CDR3: CAWSGWGSTEAFF
DNA: TGTGCCTGGAGTGGATGGGGAAGCACTGAAGCTTTCTTT
J: TRBJ1-1
size: NA
V: TRBV30
length: 13
D: NA

CDR3: CASRAAGVSQGPYEQYF
DNA: TGTGCCAGCCGAGCCGCCGGGGTTAGCCAGGGGCCCTACGAGCAGTACTTC
J: TRBJ2-7
size: NA
V: TRBV18
length: 17
D: NA

CDR3: CASSLSGSDTQYF
DNA: TGTGCCAGCAGTTTATCTGGCTCAGATACGCAGTATTTT
J: TRBJ2-3
size: NA
V: TRBV27
length: 13
D: NA

CDR3: CASGLSTGGVVTNEKLFF
DNA: TGTGCTAGTGGTTTGTCTACAGGGGGCGTAGTAACGAATGAAAAACTGTTTTTT
J: TRBJ1-4
size: few
V: TRBV12-5
length: 18
D: TRBD1

CDR3: CASCRGNNSPLHF
DNA: TGTGCCAGCTGCAGGGGGAATAATTCACCCCTCCACTTT
J: TRBJ1-6
size: NA
V: TRBV27
length: 13
D: TRBD1

CDR3: CAWSLDYEQYF
DNA: TGTGCCTGGAGTCTCGACTACGAGCAGTACTTC
J: TRBJ2-7
size: NA
V: TRBV30
length: 11
D: NA

CDR3: CASSLVQGASNEQFF
DNA: TGCGCCAGCAGCTTGGTTCAGGGGGCTTCGAATGAGCAGTTCTTC
J: TRBJ2-1
size: once
V: TRBV5-1
length: 15
D: TRBD1

CDR3: CASRGDYGYTF
DNA: TGTGCCAGCAGGGGGGACTATGGCTACACCTTC
J: TRBJ1-2
size: NA
V: TRBV6-5
length: 11
D: NA

CDR3: CASRGDQEETQYF
DNA: TGTGCCAGCAGGGGGGACCAGGAGGAGACCCAGTACTTC
J: TRBJ2-5
size: NA
V: TRBV28
length: 13
D: NA

CDR3: CASSQGTSGMDTQYF
DNA: TGCGCCAGCAGCCAAGGGACTAGCGGGATGGATACGCAGTATTTT
J: TRBJ2-3
size: once
V: TRBV4-1
length: 15
D: TRBD2

CDR3: CARGGVNYEQYF
DNA: TGTGCCCGGGGGGGAGTTAACTACGAGCAGTACTTC
J: TRBJ2-7
size: few
V: TRBV30
length: 12
D: TRBD2

CDR3: CASGLEGHYYGYTF
DNA: TGTGCTAGTGGTTTGGAAGGACACTACTATGGCTACACCTTC
J: TRBJ1-2
size: NA
V: TRBV12-5
length: 14
D: NA

CDR3: CASRAQGPGELFF
DNA: TGTGCCAGCAGGGCTCAGGGCCCCGGGGAGCTGTTTTTT
J: TRBJ2-2
size: NA
V: TRBV28
length: 13
D: NA

CDR3: CASTLNWGTEAFF
DNA: TGTGCCAGCACCCTAAATTGGGGCACTGAAGCTTTCTTT
J: TRBJ1-1
size: NA
V: TRBV27
length: 13
D: NA

CDR3: CASRGGGNEQFF
DNA: TGTGCCAGCCGTGGCGGGGGCAATGAGCAGTTCTTC
J: TRBJ2-1
size: NA
V: TRBV7-9
length: 12
D: TRBD2

CDR3: CASSPTNTEAFF
DNA: TGTGCCAGCTCACCAACGAACACTGAAGCTTTCTTT
J: TRBJ1-1
size: NA
V: TRBV18
length: 12
D: NA

CDR3: CASSKGQAAGANVLTF
DNA: TGTGCCAGCTCAAAGGGACAGGCGGCCGGGGCCAACGTCCTGACTTTC
J: TRBJ2-6
size: NA
V: TRBV18
length: 16
D: TRBD1

CDR3: CASSYPQGVGYGYTF
DNA: TGTGCCAGCAGTTACCCCCAGGGCGTTGGCTATGGCTACACCTTC
J: TRBJ1-2
size: NA
V: TRBV6-5
length: 15
D: NA

CDR3: CASSLDGSNTQYF
DNA: TGTGCCAGCAGCTTAGACGGGTCGAATACGCAGTATTTT
J: TRBJ2-3
size: NA
V: TRBV7-9
length: 13
D: NA

CDR3: CASSLDLAADTQYF
DNA: TGTGCCAGCAGCTTGGACCTAGCGGCAGATACGCAGTATTTT
J: TRBJ2-3
size: NA
V: TRBV5-6
length: 14
D: TRBD2

CDR3: CASSHEQHIQETQYF
DNA: TGTGCCAGCAGCCATGAACAGCATATCCAAGAGACCCAGTACTTC
J: TRBJ2-5
size: NA
V: TRBV7-9
length: 15
D: NA

CDR3: CASSPPGSPGELFF
DNA: TGTGCCAGCTCACCACCAGGGAGCCCCGGGGAGCTGTTTTTT
J: TRBJ2-2
size: NA
V: TRBV18
length: 14
D: NA

CDR3: CASRTSLRGLTNEKLFF
DNA: TGTGCCAGCCGAACTTCCCTCAGGGGGCTAACTAATGAAAAACTGTTTTTT
J: TRBJ1-4
size: NA
V: TRBV5-6
length: 17
D: TRBD1

CDR3: CASLPSLGSIYNEQFF
DNA: TGCGCCAGCCTTCCCTCGCTTGGATCAATTTACAATGAGCAGTTCTTC
J: TRBJ2-1
size: NA
V: TRBV5-1
length: 16
D: NA

CDR3: CASSLGTESSYEQYF
DNA: TGCGCCAGCAGCCTGGGGACGGAGAGCTCCTACGAGCAGTACTTC
J: TRBJ2-7
size: NA
V: TRBV5-1
length: 15
D: NA

CDR3: CASSSGWGNTEAFF
DNA: TGTGCCAGTAGTAGTGGTTGGGGAAACACTGAAGCTTTCTTT
J: TRBJ1-1
size: NA
V: TRBV19
length: 14
D: NA

CDR3: CASSPSEGSIYGYTF
DNA: TGTGCCAGCAGCCCTTCGGAGGGCTCCATCTATGGCTACACCTTC
J: TRBJ1-2
size: NA
V: TRBV27
length: 15
D: NA

CDR3: CASSLDRGGYEQYF
DNA: TGTGCCAGCAGCCTCGACAGGGGCGGCTACGAGCAGTACTTC
J: TRBJ2-7
size: NA
V: TRBV7-8
length: 14
D: TRBD1

CDR3: CASSYQGAWAEAFF
DNA: TGTGCCAGCAGTTACCAGGGGGCTTGGGCTGAAGCTTTCTTT
J: TRBJ1-1
size: NA
V: TRBV6-5
length: 14
D: TRBD1

CDR3: CASSHAGTGGDLSYEQYF
DNA: TGCGCCAGCAGCCACGCCGGGACAGGGGGCGATTTATCCTACGAGCAGTACTTC
J: TRBJ2-7
size: NA
V: TRBV4-1
length: 18
D: TRBD1

CDR3: CASSLGKGSGNTIYF
DNA: TGTGCCAGCAGCTTAGGAAAAGGGTCAGGAAACACCATATATTTT
J: TRBJ1-3
size: NA
V: TRBV7-6
length: 15
D: NA

CDR3: CASSTGAMYGYTF
DNA: TGTGCCAGCAGTACAGGGGCCATGTATGGCTACACCTTC
J: TRBJ1-2
size: NA
V: TRBV27
length: 13
D: TRBD1

CDR3: CASMPGTSAYNEQFF
DNA: TGTGCCAGCATGCCCGGGACTAGCGCCTACAATGAGCAGTTCTTC
J: TRBJ2-1
size: NA
V: TRBV6-1
length: 15
D: TRBD2

CDR3: CASSGSGVVWETQYF
DNA: TGTGCCAGCAGTGGATCGGGTGTTGTTTGGGAGACCCAGTACTTC
J: TRBJ2-5
size: NA
V: TRBV2
length: 15
D: NA

CDR3: CASTYVRDSNEKLFF
DNA: TGTGCCAGCACCTACGTTCGGGACTCTAATGAAAAACTGTTTTTT
J: TRBJ1-4
size: once
V: TRBV6-6
length: 15
D: NA

CDR3: CASSVTGSDTEAFF
DNA: TGCGCCAGCAGCGTGACAGGGAGTGACACTGAAGCTTTCTTT
J: TRBJ1-1
size: NA
V: TRBV5-1
length: 14
D: TRBD1

CDR3: CSVAQDNYGYTF
DNA: TGCAGCGTTGCTCAGGATAACTATGGCTACACCTTC
J: TRBJ1-2
size: once
V: TRBV29-1
length: 12
D: NA

CDR3: CASSIPQRETQYF
DNA: TGTGCCAGTAGTATCCCTCAGCGGGAGACCCAGTACTTC
J: TRBJ2-5
size: NA
V: TRBV19
length: 13
D: NA

CDR3: CASSGGKVGTQYF
DNA: TGTGCCAGCAGCGGGGGCAAGGTCGGGACCCAGTACTTC
J: TRBJ2-5
size: NA
V: TRBV7-8
length: 13
D: NA

CDR3: CAGGQAGEGTGELFF
DNA: TGTGCCGGGGGTCAAGCGGGAGAGGGTACCGGGGAGCTGTTTTTT
J: TRBJ2-2
size: few
V: TRBV28
length: 15
D: TRBD2